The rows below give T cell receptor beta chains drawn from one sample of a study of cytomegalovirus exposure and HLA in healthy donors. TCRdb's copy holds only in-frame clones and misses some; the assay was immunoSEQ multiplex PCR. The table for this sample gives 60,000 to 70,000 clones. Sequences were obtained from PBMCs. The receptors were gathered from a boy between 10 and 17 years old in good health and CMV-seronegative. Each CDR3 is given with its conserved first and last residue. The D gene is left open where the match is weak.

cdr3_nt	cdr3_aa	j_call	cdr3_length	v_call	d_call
TGTGCCAGCAGCTTAGACGGGAGCTATGGCTACACCTTC	CASSLDGSYGYTF	TRBJ1-2	13	TRBV7-2	.
TGTGCCAGCAGCCCCCCCAGACAGGGGCGAAACTACGAGCAGTACTTC	CASSPPRQGRNYEQYF	TRBJ2-7	16	TRBV5-4	TRBD1
TGCGCCAGCAGCCAAGATCCTAGCGGGAGCACAGATACGCAGTATTTT	CASSQDPSGSTDTQYF	TRBJ2-3	16	TRBV4-1	TRBD2
TGTGCCTGTCCCCGAAGAAGGACTCCGGGCTTCAATGAGCAGTTCTTC	CACPRRRTPGFNEQFF	TRBJ2-1	16	TRBV30	.
TGTGCCAGCAGCTTTAAACTAGCCCCCAATGAGCAGTTCTTC	CASSFKLAPNEQFF	TRBJ2-1	14	TRBV7-2	.
TGTGCCAGCAGCGTGAGCGGGGTGAGCACAGATACGCAGTATTTT	CASSVSGVSTDTQYF	TRBJ2-3	15	TRBV9	TRBD2
TGTGCCAGCAGCTTAGCCAGGGGACAGGGTGGAAACACCATATATTTT	CASSLARGQGGNTIYF	TRBJ1-3	16	TRBV7-6	TRBD1
TGTGCCAGCAGCCAAGGTGGACAGGAAGAGACCCAGTACTTC	CASSQGGQEETQYF	TRBJ2-5	14	TRBV14	TRBD1
TGTGCCATCAGTGAGAGTCCCCGGGACAGGGTCTACGAGCAGTACTTC	CAISESPRDRVYEQYF	TRBJ2-7	16	TRBV10-3	TRBD1
TGCGCCAGCAGCTTCCCCTTCCAAGAGACCCAGTACTTC	CASSFPFQETQYF	TRBJ2-5	13	TRBV5-1	.
TGTGCCAGCATGTTAGGAGGGAAAAGCTACGAGCAGTACTTC	CASMLGGKSYEQYF	TRBJ2-7	14	TRBV6-6	.
TGTGCCAGCAGCGCCGGACAGGGATCAGATACGCAGTATTTT	CASSAGQGSDTQYF	TRBJ2-3	14	TRBV9	TRBD1
TGTGCCAGCAGCTACGGGGGGGACTACAATGAGCAGTTCTTC	CASSYGGDYNEQFF	TRBJ2-1	14	TRBV9	TRBD2
TGTGCCACCAGCAGGTCTGACACTGAAGCTTTCTTT	CATSRSDTEAFF	TRBJ1-1	12	TRBV15	.
TGTGCCAGCAGTCCAGGGACAGGGGAAGAGACCCAGTACTTC	CASSPGTGEETQYF	TRBJ2-5	14	TRBV6-6	TRBD1
TGTGCCAGCTCAGGGGTTGAGACAGGATGGGGCACAGATACGCAGTATTTT	CASSGVETGWGTDTQYF	TRBJ2-3	17	TRBV18	.
TGTGCCAGCAGAAGGACTAGCGGGGTTCAAGAGACCCAGTACTTC	CASRRTSGVQETQYF	TRBJ2-5	15	TRBV2	TRBD2